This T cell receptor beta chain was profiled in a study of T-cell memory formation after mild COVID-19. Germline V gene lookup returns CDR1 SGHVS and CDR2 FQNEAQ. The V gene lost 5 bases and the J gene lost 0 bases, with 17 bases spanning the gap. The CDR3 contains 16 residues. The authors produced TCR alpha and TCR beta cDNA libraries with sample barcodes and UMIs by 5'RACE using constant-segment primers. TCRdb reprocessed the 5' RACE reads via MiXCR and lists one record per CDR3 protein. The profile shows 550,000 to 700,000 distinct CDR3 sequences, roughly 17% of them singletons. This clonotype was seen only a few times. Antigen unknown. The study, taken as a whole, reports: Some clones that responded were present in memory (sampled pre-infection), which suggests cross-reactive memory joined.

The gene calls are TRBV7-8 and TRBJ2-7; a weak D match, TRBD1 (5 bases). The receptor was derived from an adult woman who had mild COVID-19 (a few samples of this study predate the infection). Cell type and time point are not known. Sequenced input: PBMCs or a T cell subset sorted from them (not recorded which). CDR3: CASSLRQRPNSYEQYF. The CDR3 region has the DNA TGTGCCAGCAGCCTGAGACAGCGCCCGAACTCCTACGAGCAGTACTTC. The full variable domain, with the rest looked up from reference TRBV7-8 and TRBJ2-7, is GAGVSQSPRYKVAKRGQDVALRCDPISGHVSLFWYQQALGQGPEFLTYFQNEAQLDKSGLPSDRFFAERPEGSVSTLKIQRTQQEDSAVYLCASSLRQRPNSYEQYFGPGTRLTVT.